The T cell receptor beta chain described here comes from a study of post-analysis software for immune sequencing data. Whole-study results and caveats: Roughly five TRBV segments occurring more often in patients than controls included TRBV5-6, TRBV5-1 and TRBV20-1. Significantly decreased normalized Chao1 diversity was recorded for multiple sclerosis patients relative to controls. By F measure, strong co-clustering occurred among samples prepared in the same batch.

About this clonotype: Its antigen is not known.

Trimming cost V 0 bases and J 1 base, with 10 bases left between them. The CDR3 is 15 amino acids. Germline assignment: CDR1 DFQATT and CDR2 SNEGSKA (reference sequence). The TCR beta cDNA libraries contained unique molecular identifiers. The authors obtained roughly 0.5 million cDNA molecules from roughly 1 to 10 million T cells. TCRdb re-derived calls from the PCR reads in MiXCR, one entry per CDR3 protein. The sample includes approximately 660,000 distinct CDR3 sequences, around 60% seen only once; the top ten take 11%. The sequenced sample consisted of blood. This chain uses TRBV20-1 with TRBJ1-5; D perhaps matches TRBD1 (6 bases). The TCR originated in a girl under 10 years old with multiple sclerosis. CDR3 region: CSARDADRSNQPQHF. The CDR3 nucleotides read TGCAGTGCTAGAGATGCCGACAGGAGCAATCAGCCCCAGCATTTT.